This record concerns one T cell receptor beta chain sequence. The data originate from a study of graft-versus-host responses after intestinal transplantation. Study as a whole: As for transplant type, recipients had multivisceral, liver-intestinal, or isolated intestinal grafts.

In germline, CDR1 is MNHNY, CDR2 SVGAGI (reference sequence). The CDR3 has 15 amino acids. V lost 2 bases and J lost 0; bases outside the gene matches: 1. The repertoire was sequenced with immunoSEQ multiplex PCR; TCRdb's copy has only in-frame clones and lacks some. Of 95,000 or so clones listed, around nine tenths are singletons. This specimen was PBMCs, taken 450 to 480 days after intestinal transplant. The origin of this receptor is a human patient who received an intestinal transplant, so some T cells may come from the graft donor. This sequence joins TRBV6-6 and TRBJ1-2, with TRBD1 matching 9 bases. DNA of the CDR3: TGTGCCAGCAGTTACGGGACAGGGCCTAACTATGGCTACACCTTC. Residues: CASSYGTGPNYGYTF.